The rows below give T cell receptor beta chains drawn from one sample of a study of blood T cell repertoires in COVID-19. The assay was immunoSEQ multiplex PCR, and TCRdb's table has in-frame clones only and misses some. The sample carries fewer than 250,000 clones, 75% to 85% recorded once. What was sequenced was peripheral blood. All receptors derive from an older woman with acute or convalescent COVID-19. Both conserved end residues are part of each CDR3. The D gene is left open where the match is weak. Size is stated for part of the rows, as once, few or many counts, or as a class when the clone is expanded.

v_gene,j_gene,len,d_gene,abundance,CDR3nt,CDR3aa
TRBV9,TRBJ1-5,15,.,.,TGTGCCAGCAGCGTAGGTTCAGGTGGCAATCAGCCCCAGCATTTT,CASSVGSGGNQPQHF
TRBV11-2,TRBJ2-1,13,.,.,TGTGCCAGCAGCTCACAGGCCCACAATGAGCAGTTCTTC,CASSSQAHNEQFF
TRBV5-6,TRBJ1-5,14,.,.,TGTGCCAGCAGCTTAGGGGTTGGCAATCAGCCCCAGCATTTT,CASSLGVGNQPQHF
TRBV28,TRBJ1-1,15,.,.,TGTGCCAGCAGTTTAGGCGGGGCGGTTGGGACTGAAGCTTTCTTT,CASSLGGAVGTEAFF
TRBV28,TRBJ2-1,16,TRBD2,few,TGTGCCAGCAGTGGACCGGGACTAGCACCCTCCAATGAGCAGTTCTTC,CASSGPGLAPSNEQFF
TRBV11-2,TRBJ1-4,14,.,once,TGTGCCAGCAGCCCGACAGGTTCTAATGAAAAACTGTTTTTT,CASSPTGSNEKLFF
TRBV7-6,TRBJ1-2,15,.,.,TGTGCCAGCAGCTTCGGAGAATCAGAAGACTATGGCTACACCTTC,CASSFGESEDYGYTF
TRBV2,TRBJ2-7,15,TRBD2,.,TGTGCCAGCAGTGAAAGAGCTAGCGGGCCCTACGAGCAGTACTTC,CASSERASGPYEQYF
TRBV11-2,TRBJ2-5,15,TRBD2,.,TGTGCCAGCAGCCGTCAGCGGGGGGGCCGGGAGACCCAGTACTTC,CASSRQRGGRETQYF
TRBV19,TRBJ1-6,15,.,few,TGTGCCACTCAAGAAGGGAGCTCCTATAATTCACCCCTCCACTTT,CATQEGSSYNSPLHF
TRBV4-3,TRBJ1-2,17,.,.,TGCGCCAGCAGCCAAGCCGTGGCCACACCGTCCCCGTATGGCTACACCTTC,CASSQAVATPSPYGYTF